This TCR beta chain stems from a study of blood T cell repertoires in COVID-19. Study details: PBMCs, B-cell-depleted T cells, or T cells were the source of the cDNA or gDNA that made up the material.

TCRdb's copy holds only in-frame clones and misses some; the assay was immunoSEQ multiplex PCR. The profile shows roughly 220,000 clones, around 84% of them singletons. Specimen: peripheral blood. This TCR was sampled from a man aged 60-69 years with acute or convalescent COVID-19.

This chain's CDR3 is CASSERQSNSPLHF. The CDR3 coding sequence is TGTGCCAGCAGCGAGAGACAGAGCAATTCACCCCTCCACTTT. V gene TRBV6-4 combines with J gene TRBJ1-6, with D possibly matching TRBD1 (5 bases). Looked up from germline, CDR1 is MRHNA and CDR2 is SNTAGT. The germline V and J ends were trimmed by 6 bases and 7 bases, with 13 bases remaining between them. The length of the CDR3 is 14 residues.